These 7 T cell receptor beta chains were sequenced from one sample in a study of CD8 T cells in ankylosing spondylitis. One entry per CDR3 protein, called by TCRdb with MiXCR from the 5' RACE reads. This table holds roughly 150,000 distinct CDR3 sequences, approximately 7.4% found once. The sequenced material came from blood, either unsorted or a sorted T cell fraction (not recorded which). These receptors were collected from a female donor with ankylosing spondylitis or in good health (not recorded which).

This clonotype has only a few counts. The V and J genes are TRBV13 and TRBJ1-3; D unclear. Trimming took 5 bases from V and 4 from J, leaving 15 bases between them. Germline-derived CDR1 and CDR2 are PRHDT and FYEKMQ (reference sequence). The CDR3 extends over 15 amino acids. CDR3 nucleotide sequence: TGTGCCAGCAGCGCAAAAGGAGTTCTCGGAAACACCATATATTTT. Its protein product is CASSAKGVLGNTIYF.

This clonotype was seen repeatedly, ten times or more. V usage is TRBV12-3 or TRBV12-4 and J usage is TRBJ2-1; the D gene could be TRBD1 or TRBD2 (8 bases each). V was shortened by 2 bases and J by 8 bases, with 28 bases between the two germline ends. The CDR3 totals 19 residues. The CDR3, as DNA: TGTGCCAGCAGTTTATCTTGGCAGGGGGCGTATAGCGGGGACGATGAGCAGTTCTTC. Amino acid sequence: CASSLSWQGAYSGDDEQFF.

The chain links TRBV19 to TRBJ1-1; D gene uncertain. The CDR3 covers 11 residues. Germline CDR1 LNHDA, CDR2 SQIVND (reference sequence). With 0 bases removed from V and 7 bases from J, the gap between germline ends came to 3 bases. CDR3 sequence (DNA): TGTGCCAGTAGTATAGATCTTGAAGCTTTCTTT. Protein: CASSIDLEAFF.

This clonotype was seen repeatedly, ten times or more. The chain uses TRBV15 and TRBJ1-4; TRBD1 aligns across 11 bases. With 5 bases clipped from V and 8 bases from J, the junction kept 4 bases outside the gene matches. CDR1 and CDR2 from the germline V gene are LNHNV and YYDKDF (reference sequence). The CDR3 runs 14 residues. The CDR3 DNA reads TGTGCCACCAGCCTGGACAGGGGGCTAGAAAAACTGTTTTTT. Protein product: CATSLDRGLEKLFF.

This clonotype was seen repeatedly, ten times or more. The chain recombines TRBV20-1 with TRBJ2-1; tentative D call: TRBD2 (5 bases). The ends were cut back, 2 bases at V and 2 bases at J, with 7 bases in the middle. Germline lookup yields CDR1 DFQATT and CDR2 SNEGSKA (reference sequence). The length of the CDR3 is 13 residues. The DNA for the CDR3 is TGCAGTGCTAGATCCGGGGCCTACAATGAGCAGTTCTTC. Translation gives CSARSGAYNEQFF.

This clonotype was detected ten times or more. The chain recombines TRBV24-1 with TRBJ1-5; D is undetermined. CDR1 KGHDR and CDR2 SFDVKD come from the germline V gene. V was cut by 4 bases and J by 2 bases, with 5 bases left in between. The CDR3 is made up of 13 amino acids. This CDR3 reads CATSEGGNQPQHF. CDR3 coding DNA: TGTGCCACCAGTGAAGGCGGCAATCAGCCCCAGCATTTT.

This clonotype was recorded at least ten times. This CDR3 reads CASSLIGKTYEQYF. The CDR3 DNA reads as TGCGCCAGCAGCTTGATAGGCAAGACCTACGAGCAGTACTTC. This chain connects TRBV5-1 to TRBJ2-7; D not resolved. V was pared by 1 base and J by 2 bases, with 10 bases between. The CDR3 runs 14 residues. The germline CDR1 and CDR2 sequences are SGHRS and YFSETQ.